This T cell receptor (beta chain) was captured in a study of spatial heterogeneity in lung cancer. Looking at the study overall: Detection consistently yielded more beta chains than alpha chains. There were, on average, more than 8.5 raw-read appearances for each unique TCR and UMI combination.

Every cDNA TCR molecule received its own unique molecular identifier. TCRdb reanalysed the 5' RACE reads using MiXCR and keeps one entry per CDR3 protein. The table shows 10,000 to 15,000 distinct CDR3 sequences, with approximately 4% occurring only once. V gave up 5 bases and J gave up 2 bases, with 13 bases separating them. Per germline, CDR1 SEHNR and CDR2 FQNEAQ (reference sequence). The CDR3 covers 15 residues. The time point was: sample taken at primary tumor resection. This clonotype was counted at least ten times. The receptor's source is a male donor with early-stage non-small cell lung cancer. V is TRBV7-9 and J is TRBJ1-3, with D hard to call. Sample: PBMCs, taken at surgery. This CDR3 is CASSPRAPAGNTIYF. Written as DNA, the CDR3 is TGTGCCAGCAGCCCCCGGGCACCCGCTGGAAACACCATATATTTT.